The 2 T cell receptor beta chains below were found in one sample sequenced in a study of CD8 T cells in ankylosing spondylitis. One entry per CDR3 protein results from TCRdb running MiXCR on the 5' RACE reads. This sample yields approximately 140,000 distinct CDR3 sequences, of which roughly 44% are seen a single time; over 12% belongs to the top ten. The sample was synovial fluid, either unsorted or a sorted T cell fraction (not recorded which). These TCRs come from a male donor with ankylosing spondylitis.

This clonotype was seen many times. This chain joins TRBV2 and TRBJ2-5; 12 bases match TRBD2. V trimming: 3 bases; J trimming: 4 bases; junction bases outside the gene matches: 6. From germline, CDR1 is SNHLY and CDR2 FYNNEI. The length of the CDR3 is 16 residues. DNA for the CDR3: TGTGCCAGCAGTGACATCGGGACTAGCGGGCGAGAGACCCAGTACTTC. Its protein product is CASSDIGTSGRETQYF.

The V and J genes are TRBV18 and TRBJ1-5; D may be TRBD1 (6 bases). The CDR3 runs to 20 residues. CDR1 and CDR2 from the germline V gene are KGHSH and LQKENI. V dropped 6 bases and J dropped 0 bases, with 27 bases sitting between them. The CDR3 region is CASSPFRGQRNEYSNQPQHF. CDR3 nucleotides: TGTGCCAGCTCCCCTTTCCGAGGACAGCGTAACGAGTATAGCAATCAGCCCCAGCATTTT.